The clone carrying this TCR beta chain was detected ten times or more. Amplification of TCR beta CDR3 regions was performed using RNA transcripts as template. Primed by the HTBI set, a first-round RT-PCR was run on the TCR CDR3. In TCRdb, the multiplex PCR reads were re-called with MiXCR into one record per CDR3 protein. Among a few hundred thousand distinct CDR3 sequences listed, 17% were seen once. This sample was taken from a study of T cells in Graves' hyperthyroidism and ophthalmopathy. On the study more broadly: The initial diagnosis was the point when peripheral blood was collected, ahead of any treatment.

Ophthalmopathy cases scored 3 or more on the Clinical Activity Score and 4 or more on NOSPECS grade, with duration below 3 months. Uncontrolled infection, other autoimmune disease, pregnancy or lactation disqualified patients from enrolment. Thyroid ultrasound and orbital computed tomography, with clinical symptoms and serum thyroxine and TRAb, informed diagnoses. With 1 base removed from V and 6 bases from J, the gap between germline ends came to 10 bases. Germline CDR1 LGHNA, CDR2 YNFKEQ. The CDR3 extends over 13 amino acids. The clonotype comes from a woman aged 18-29 years with Graves' ophthalmopathy. V is TRBV4-2 and J is TRBJ2-7; a possible D gene is TRBD2 (6 bases). Material: blood. Here the CDR3 DNA reads TGTGCCAGCAGCCAAGGTGGAGGGGTCGAGCAGTACTTC. Protein: CASSQGGGVEQYF.